The clone carrying this TCR beta chain was counted a few times. Its antigen is unknown. Germline values: CDR1 ENHRY, CDR2 SYGVKD. This CDR3 comprises 15 residues. After removal of 4 bases from V and 3 bases from J, the junction contained 8 bases not matched to a gene. This record belongs to a study of post-analysis software for immune sequencing data. Study at large: Patients with relapsing-remitting, secondary progressive and progressive-relapsing multiple sclerosis courses were all represented.

Notes on the study in general: The five TRBV segments detected at higher frequency in patients than in controls included TRBV5-6, TRBV5-1 and TRBV20-1. Compared against controls, patients with multiple sclerosis displayed significantly lower normalized Chao1 diversity.

cDNA libraries of TCR beta carried unique molecular identifiers. One entry per CDR3 protein, called by TCRdb with MiXCR from the PCR reads. The data show about 680,000 distinct CDR3 sequences, 55% to 70% seen once. The sample taken for sequencing was blood. This TCR came from a girl aged 2 to 10 with multiple sclerosis. The V and J genes are TRBV10-3 and TRBJ2-7, with 8 bases fitting TRBD2. CDR3 residues: CAISGSTSGGYEQYF. The CDR3, as DNA: TGTGCCATCAGTGGTAGTACTAGCGGCGGCTACGAGCAGTACTTC.